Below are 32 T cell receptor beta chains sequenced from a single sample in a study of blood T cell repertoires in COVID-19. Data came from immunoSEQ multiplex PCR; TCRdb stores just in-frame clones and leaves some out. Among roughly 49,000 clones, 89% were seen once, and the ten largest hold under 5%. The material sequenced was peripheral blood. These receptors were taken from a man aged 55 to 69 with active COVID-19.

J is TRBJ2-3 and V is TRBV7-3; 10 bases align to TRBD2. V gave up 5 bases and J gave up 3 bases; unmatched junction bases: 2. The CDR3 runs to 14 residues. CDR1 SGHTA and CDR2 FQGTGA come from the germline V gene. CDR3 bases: TGTGCCAGCAGCCTTAGCGGGAGGACAGATACGCAGTATTTT. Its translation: CASSLSGRTDTQYF.

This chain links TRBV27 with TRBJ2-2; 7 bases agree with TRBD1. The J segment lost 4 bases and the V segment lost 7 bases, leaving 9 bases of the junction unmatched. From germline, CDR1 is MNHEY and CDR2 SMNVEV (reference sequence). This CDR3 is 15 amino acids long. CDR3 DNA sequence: TGTGCCAGCACCGTTGGGCAGGGGGTCACCGGGGAGCTGTTTTTT. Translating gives CASTVGQGVTGELFF.

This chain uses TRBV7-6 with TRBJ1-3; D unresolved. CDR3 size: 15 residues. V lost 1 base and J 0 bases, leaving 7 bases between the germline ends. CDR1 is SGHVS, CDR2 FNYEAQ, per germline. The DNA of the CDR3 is TGTGCCAGCAGCTTAGTTGACTCCTCTGGAAACACCATATATTTT. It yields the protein CASSLVDSSGNTIYF.

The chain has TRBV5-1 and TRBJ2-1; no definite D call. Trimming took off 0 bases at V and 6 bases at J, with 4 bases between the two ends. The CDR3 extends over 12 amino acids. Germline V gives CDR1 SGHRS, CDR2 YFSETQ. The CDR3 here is CASSLGRNEQFF. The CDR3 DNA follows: TGCGCCAGCAGCTTGGGTCGCAATGAGCAGTTCTTC.

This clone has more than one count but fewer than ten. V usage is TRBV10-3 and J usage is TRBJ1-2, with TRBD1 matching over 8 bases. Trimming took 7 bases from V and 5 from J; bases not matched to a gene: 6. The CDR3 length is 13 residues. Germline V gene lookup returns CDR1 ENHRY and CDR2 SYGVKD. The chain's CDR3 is CAITPGQEYGYTF. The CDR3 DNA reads TGTGCCATCACACCGGGACAGGAGTATGGCTACACCTTC.

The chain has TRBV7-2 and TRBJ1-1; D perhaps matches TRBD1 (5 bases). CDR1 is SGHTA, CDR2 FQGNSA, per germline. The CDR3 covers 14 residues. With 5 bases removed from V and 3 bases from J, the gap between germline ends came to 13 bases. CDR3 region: CASSPTPRDTEAFF. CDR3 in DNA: TGTGCCAGCAGCCCCACCCCCAGGGACACTGAAGCTTTCTTT. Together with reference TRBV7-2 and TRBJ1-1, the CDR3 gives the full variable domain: GAGVSQSPSNKVTEKGKDVELRCDPISGHTALYWYRQSLGQGLEFLIYFQGNSAPDKSGLPSDRFSAERTGGSVSTLTIQRTQQEDSAVYLCASSPTPRDTEAFFGQGTRLTVV.

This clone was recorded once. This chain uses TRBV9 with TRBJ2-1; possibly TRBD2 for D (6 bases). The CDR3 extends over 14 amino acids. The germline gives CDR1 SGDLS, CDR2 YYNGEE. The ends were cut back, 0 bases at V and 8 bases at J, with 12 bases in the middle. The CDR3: CASSVVGGGYEQFF. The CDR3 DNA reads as TGTGCCAGCAGCGTAGTGGGGGGAGGCTATGAGCAGTTCTTC.

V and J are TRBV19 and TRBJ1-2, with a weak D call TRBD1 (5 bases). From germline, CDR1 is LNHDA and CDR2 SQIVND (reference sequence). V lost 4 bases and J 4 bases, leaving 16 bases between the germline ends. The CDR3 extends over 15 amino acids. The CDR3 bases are TGTGCCAGTAGTACCACACCGGGGGGGACCTATGGCTACACCTTC. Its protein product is CASSTTPGGTYGYTF.

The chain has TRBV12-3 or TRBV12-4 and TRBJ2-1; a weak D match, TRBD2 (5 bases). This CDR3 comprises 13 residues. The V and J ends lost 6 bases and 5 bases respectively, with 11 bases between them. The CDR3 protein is CASRTPGNNEQFF. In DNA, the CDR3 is TGTGCCAGCAGGACCCCGGGAAACAATGAGCAGTTCTTC.

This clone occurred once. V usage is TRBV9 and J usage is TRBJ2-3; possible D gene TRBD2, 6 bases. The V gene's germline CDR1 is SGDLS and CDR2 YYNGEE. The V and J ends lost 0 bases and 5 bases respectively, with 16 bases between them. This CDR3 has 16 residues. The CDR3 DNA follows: TGTGCCAGCAGCGTAGGAGGAGTGGGAGCGGGAGATACGCAGTATTTT. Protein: CASSVGGVGAGDTQYF.

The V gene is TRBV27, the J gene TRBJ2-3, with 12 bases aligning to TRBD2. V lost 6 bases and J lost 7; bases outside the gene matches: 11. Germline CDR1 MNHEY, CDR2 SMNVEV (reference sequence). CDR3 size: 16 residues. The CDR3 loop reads CASSDPRGLAGYTQYF. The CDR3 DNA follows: TGTGCCAGCAGCGACCCTCGTGGACTAGCGGGATATACGCAGTATTTT.

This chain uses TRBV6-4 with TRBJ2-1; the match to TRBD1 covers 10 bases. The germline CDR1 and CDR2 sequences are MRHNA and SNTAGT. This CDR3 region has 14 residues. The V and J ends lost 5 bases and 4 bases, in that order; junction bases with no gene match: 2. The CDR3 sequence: CASSPGQGYNEQFF. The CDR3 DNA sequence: TGTGCCAGCAGTCCGGGACAGGGGTACAATGAGCAGTTCTTC.

The CDR3 sequence: CASSRGTANEKLFF. CDR3 nucleotides: TGTGCCAGTAGCAGGGGGACAGCGAATGAAAAACTGTTTTTT. This chain uses TRBV19 with TRBJ1-4, with 7 bases aligning to TRBD1. V was clipped by 6 bases and J by 5 bases; unmatched bases: 6. CDR1 is LNHDA and CDR2 is SQIVND in the germline V gene (reference sequence). This CDR3 region has 14 residues.

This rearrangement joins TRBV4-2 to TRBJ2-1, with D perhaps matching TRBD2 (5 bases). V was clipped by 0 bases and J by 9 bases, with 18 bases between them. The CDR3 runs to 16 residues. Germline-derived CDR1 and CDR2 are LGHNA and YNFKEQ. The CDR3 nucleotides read TGTGCCAGCAGCCAAGAATCTAGCTATGCTACCCTTGAGCAGTTCTTC. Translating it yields CASSQESSYATLEQFF.

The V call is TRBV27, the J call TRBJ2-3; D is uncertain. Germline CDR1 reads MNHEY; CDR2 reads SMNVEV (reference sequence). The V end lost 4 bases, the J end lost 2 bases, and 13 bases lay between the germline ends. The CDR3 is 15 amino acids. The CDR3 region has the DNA TGTGCCAGCAGTTCTTTTTCCACAAACACAGATACGCAGTATTTT. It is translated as CASSSFSTNTDTQYF.

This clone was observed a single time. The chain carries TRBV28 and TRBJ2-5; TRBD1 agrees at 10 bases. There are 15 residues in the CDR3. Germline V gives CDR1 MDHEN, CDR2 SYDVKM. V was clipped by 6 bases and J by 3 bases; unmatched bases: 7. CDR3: CASRLTGGAKETQYF. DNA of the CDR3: TGTGCCAGCAGACTGACAGGGGGCGCAAAAGAGACCCAGTACTTC.

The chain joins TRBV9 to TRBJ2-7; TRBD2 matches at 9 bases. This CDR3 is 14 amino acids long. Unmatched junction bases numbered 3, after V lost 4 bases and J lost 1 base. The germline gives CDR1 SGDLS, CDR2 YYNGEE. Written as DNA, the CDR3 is TGTGCCAGCAGCCGGACTAGCGCATCCTACGAGCAGTACTTC. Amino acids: CASSRTSASYEQYF.

CDR3 DNA sequence: TGTGCCAGCAGCTATATCGGACAGGGGATGCGGCAGCCCCAGCATTTT. Amino acids: CASSYIGQGMRQPQHF. The chain recombines TRBV27 with TRBJ1-5; the match to TRBD1 covers 9 bases. The V and J ends lost 6 bases and 7 bases, in that order; junction bases with no gene match: 13. The V gene's germline CDR1 is MNHEY and CDR2 SMNVEV (reference sequence). This CDR3 region has 16 residues.

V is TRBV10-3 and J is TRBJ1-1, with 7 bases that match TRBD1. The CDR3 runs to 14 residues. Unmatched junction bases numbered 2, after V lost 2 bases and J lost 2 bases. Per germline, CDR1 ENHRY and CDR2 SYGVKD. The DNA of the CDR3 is TGTGCCATCAGTGAGAGGGGGCTAAACACTGAAGCTTTCTTT. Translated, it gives CAISERGLNTEAFF.

The CDR3 nucleotides are TGTGCCAGCAGCGTCGTCCCCCCGCGCTCGGGAAACACCATATATTTT. Protein sequence: CASSVVPPRSGNTIYF. The chain employs TRBV7-2 and TRBJ1-3; D ambiguous. Per the germline V gene, CDR1 is SGHTA and CDR2 is FQGNSA. V lost 5 bases and J 4 bases, leaving 18 bases between the germline ends. CDR3 length equals 16 residues.

CDR3 protein: CASRRTDFYGYTF. In DNA form, the CDR3 reads TGTGCCAGTAGAAGGACAGATTTTTATGGCTACACCTTC. V gene TRBV19 combines with J gene TRBJ1-2, with a weak D call TRBD1 (6 bases). V gave up 6 bases and J gave up 5 bases, with 13 bases separating them. Germline-derived CDR1 and CDR2 are LNHDA and SQIVND (reference sequence). The CDR3 is made up of 13 amino acids.

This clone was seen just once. CDR3 nucleotides: TGTGCCAGCAGCGCCAGGGACATTAGCAATCAGCCCCAGCATTTT. It yields the protein CASSARDISNQPQHF. The chain couples TRBV5-5 to TRBJ1-5; TRBD1 might be the D (6 bases). In germline, CDR1 is SGHKS, CDR2 YYEKEE (reference sequence). The CDR3 extends over 15 amino acids. The V end was cut by 4 bases, the J end by 0 bases, with 11 bases between.

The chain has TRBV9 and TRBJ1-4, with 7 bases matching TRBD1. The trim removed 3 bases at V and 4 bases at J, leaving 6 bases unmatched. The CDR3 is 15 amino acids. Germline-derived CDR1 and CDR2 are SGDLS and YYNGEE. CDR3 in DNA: TGTGCCAGCAGCGCCCTGACAGGGCTTAATGAAAAACTGTTTTTT. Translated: CASSALTGLNEKLFF.

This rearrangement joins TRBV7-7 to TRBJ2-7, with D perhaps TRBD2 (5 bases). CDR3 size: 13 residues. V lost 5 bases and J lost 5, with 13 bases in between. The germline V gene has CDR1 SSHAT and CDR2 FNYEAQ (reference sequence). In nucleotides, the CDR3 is TGTGCCAGCAGCCGTACGGGGAGCAACGAGCAGTACTTC. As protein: CASSRTGSNEQYF.

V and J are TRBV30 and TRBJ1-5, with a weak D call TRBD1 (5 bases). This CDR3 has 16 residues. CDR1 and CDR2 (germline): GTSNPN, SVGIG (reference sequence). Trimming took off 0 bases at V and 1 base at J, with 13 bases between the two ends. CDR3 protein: CAWSVRGVDSNQPQHF. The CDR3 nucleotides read TGTGCCTGGAGTGTCCGGGGGGTCGACAGCAATCAGCCCCAGCATTTT. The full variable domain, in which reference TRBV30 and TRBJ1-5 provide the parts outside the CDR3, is SQTIHQWPATLVQPVGSPLSLECTVEGTSNPNLYWYRQAAGRGLQLLFYSVGIGQISSEVPQNLSASRPQDRQFILSSKKLLLSDSGFYLCAWSVRGVDSNQPQHFGDGTRLSIL.

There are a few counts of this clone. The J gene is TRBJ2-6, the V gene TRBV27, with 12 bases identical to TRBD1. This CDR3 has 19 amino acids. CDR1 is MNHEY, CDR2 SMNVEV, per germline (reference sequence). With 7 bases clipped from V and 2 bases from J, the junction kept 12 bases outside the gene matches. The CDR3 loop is CASTLYSGTGGAGANVLTF. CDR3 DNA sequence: TGTGCCAGCACCTTATACTCCGGGACAGGGGGCGCTGGGGCCAACGTCCTGACTTTC. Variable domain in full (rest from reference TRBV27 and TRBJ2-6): EAQVTQNPRYLITVTGKKLTVTCSQNMNHEYMSWYRQDPGLGLRQIYYSMNVEVTDKGDVPEGYKVSRKEKRNFPLILESPSPNQTSLYFCASTLYSGTGGAGANVLTFGAGSRLTVL.

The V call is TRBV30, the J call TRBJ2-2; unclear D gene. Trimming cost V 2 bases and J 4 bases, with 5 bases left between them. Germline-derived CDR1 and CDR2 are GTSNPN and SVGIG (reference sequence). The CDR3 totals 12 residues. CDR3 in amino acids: CAWSLSTGELFF. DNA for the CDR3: TGTGCCTGGAGTCTTTCCACCGGGGAGCTGTTTTTT.

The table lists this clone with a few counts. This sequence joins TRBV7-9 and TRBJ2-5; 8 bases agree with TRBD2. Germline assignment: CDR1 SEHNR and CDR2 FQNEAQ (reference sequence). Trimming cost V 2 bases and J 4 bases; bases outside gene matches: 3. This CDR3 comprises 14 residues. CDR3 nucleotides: TGTGCCAGCAGCTTAAGGGGGACTAGAGAGACCCAGTACTTC. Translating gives CASSLRGTRETQYF.

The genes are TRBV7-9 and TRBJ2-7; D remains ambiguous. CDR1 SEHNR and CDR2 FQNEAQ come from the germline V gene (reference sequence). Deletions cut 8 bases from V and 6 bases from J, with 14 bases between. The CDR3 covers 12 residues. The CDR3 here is CASVASTLEQYF. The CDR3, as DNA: TGTGCCAGCGTGGCTAGTACCCTCGAGCAGTACTTC.

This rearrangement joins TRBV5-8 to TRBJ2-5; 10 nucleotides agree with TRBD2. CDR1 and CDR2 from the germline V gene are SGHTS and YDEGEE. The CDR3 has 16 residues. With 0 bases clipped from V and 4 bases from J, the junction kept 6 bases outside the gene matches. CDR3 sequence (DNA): TGTGCCAGCAGCTTGGATCTAGCGGGAGTCGGAGAGACCCAGTACTTC. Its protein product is CASSLDLAGVGETQYF.

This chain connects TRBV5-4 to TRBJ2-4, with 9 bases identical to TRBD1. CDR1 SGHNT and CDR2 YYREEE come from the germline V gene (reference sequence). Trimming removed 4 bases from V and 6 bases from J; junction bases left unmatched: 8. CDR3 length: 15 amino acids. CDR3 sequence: CASSPFPDRGNIQYF. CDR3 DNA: TGTGCCAGCAGCCCCTTCCCGGACAGGGGAAACATTCAGTACTTC.

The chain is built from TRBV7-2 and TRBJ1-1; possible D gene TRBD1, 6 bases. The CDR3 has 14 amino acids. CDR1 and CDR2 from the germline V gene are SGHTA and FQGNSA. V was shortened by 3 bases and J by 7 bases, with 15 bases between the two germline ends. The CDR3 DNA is TGTGCCAGCAGCTTCTATACAGGGTTTGATGAAGCTTTCTTT. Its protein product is CASSFYTGFDEAFF.